This T cell receptor beta chain was captured by sequencing in a study of blood T cell repertoires in COVID-19. Overall study: The samples span acute and convalescent COVID-19 from the United States, Italy and Spain. PBMCs, B-cell-depleted T cells, or T cells were the source of the cDNA or gDNA that made up the material.

The authors' processing: Amplification from reference gene primers served as the basis for estimated nucleated cell counts. TCRdb keeps only in-frame clones here, not all; method: immunoSEQ multiplex PCR. The DNA was the basis for D and trimming; V, J and clone size are from that table. Among some 190,000 clones listed, 84% were seen once. J lost 1 base, V lost 0 bases, and 7 bases had no gene match. This CDR3 is built from 17 residues. The V gene's germline CDR1 is SGHRS and CDR2 YFSETQ. This chain links TRBV5-1 with TRBJ2-1; the match to TRBD2 covers 7 bases. Input material: peripheral blood. This receptor was taken from a woman between 65 and 79 years old with active or convalescent COVID-19. The CDR3 DNA sequence: TGCGCCAGCAGCTTGGCCGCGGGGGAGAGGTCCTACAATGAGCAGTTCTTC. Translation: CASSLAAGERSYNEQFF.